The 17 T cell receptor beta chains below all came from one sample that was sequenced in a study of regulatory T cells in long-lasting Graves disease. Arm-PCR of CDR3 regions and iRepertoire HTBI primers were the basis on which TCR beta libraries were built. TCRdb processed the multiplex PCR reads anew with MiXCR; each CDR3 protein has one entry. The sample holds a few hundred thousand distinct CDR3 sequences, about 25% seen once. Time point of the sample: persistent/refractory GD, antithyroid drugs over 5 years with positive TRAb. With RNA extracted from PBMCs as input, the TCR library was made. The sample consisted of peripheral blood mononuclear cells (PBMCs), taken when the disease was refractory, from a patient treated with antithyroid drugs. The receptor set was obtained from a female donor with Graves disease.

Ten or more counts support this clonotype. The chain couples TRBV7-2 to TRBJ2-7; possibly TRBD1 for D (5 bases). This CDR3 is 13 amino acids long. Trimming stripped 1 base from V and 6 bases from J, with 10 bases between. CDR1 and CDR2 from the germline V gene are SGHTA and FQGNSA. The CDR3 is CASSLGWGFEQYF. The CDR3 bases are TGTGCCAGCAGCTTAGGGTGGGGCTTCGAGCAGTACTTC.

The chain recombines TRBV10-3 with TRBJ2-7, with a possible D match to TRBD1 (6 bases). Trimming took off 8 bases at V and 2 bases at J, with 7 bases between the two ends. CDR3 length equals 11 residues. Per the germline V gene, CDR1 is ENHRY and CDR2 is SYGVKD. The CDR3 sequence is CAIGGAYEQYF. The CDR3 DNA reads as TGTGCCATCGGGGGCGCCTACGAGCAGTACTTC.

This clonotype has at least ten counts. The chain links TRBV27 to TRBJ2-5; D remains unclear. Trimming took 6 bases from V and 5 from J, leaving 10 bases between them. In germline, CDR1 is MNHEY, CDR2 SMNVEV (reference sequence). The CDR3 runs 12 residues. CDR3 loop: CASSHLGETQYF. CDR3 DNA sequence: TGTGCCAGCAGCCACCTCGGGGAGACCCAGTACTTC.

Many counts were recorded for this clonotype. The chain combines TRBV20-1 with TRBJ1-4, with D possibly being TRBD1 (5 bases). The CDR3 is 14 residues long. V lost 3 bases and J lost 6, with 14 bases in between. CDR1 and CDR2 from the germline V gene are DFQATT and SNEGSKA (reference sequence). This CDR3 is CSASYVEGDEKLFF. The CDR3 region has the DNA TGCAGTGCTAGTTACGTTGAAGGGGATGAAAAACTGTTTTTT.

This clonotype appeared a few times. The rearrangement uses TRBV7-2 and TRBJ1-5; 9 bases are shared with TRBD1. The germline CDR1 and CDR2 sequences are SGHTA and FQGNSA. V lost 5 bases and J lost 4; bases outside the gene matches: 6. CDR3 length: 15 residues. In DNA, the CDR3 is TGTGCCAGCAGCGCGACAGGGGGGATGAATCAGCCCCAGCATTTT. Protein: CASSATGGMNQPQHF.

The rearrangement links TRBV27 to TRBJ1-1, with 8 bases lining up with TRBD1. The germline CDR1 and CDR2 sequences are MNHEY and SMNVEV (reference sequence). The CDR3 has 15 amino acids. Trimming cost V 5 bases and J 3 bases; bases outside gene matches: 8. CDR3 amino acids: CASSRTGIGDTEAFF. The CDR3 coding sequence is TGTGCCAGCAGTAGGACAGGGATCGGGGACACTGAAGCTTTCTTT.

The chain combines TRBV5-5 with TRBJ1-5, with D possibly matching TRBD1 (5 bases). From germline, CDR1 is SGHKS and CDR2 YYEKEE (reference sequence). The CDR3 is made up of 18 amino acids. Trimming took off 5 bases at V and 1 base at J, with 22 bases between the two ends. This chain's CDR3 is CASSPQAGILGSNQPQHF. For the CDR3, the DNA is TGTGCCAGCAGTCCTCAAGCAGGGATCCTGGGGAGCAATCAGCCCCAGCATTTT.

Only a few counts were recorded for this clonotype. This chain uses TRBV4-1 with TRBJ2-3; no firm D call. CDR1 and CDR2 from the germline V gene are MGHRA and YSYEKL. The CDR3 consists of 16 residues. V was shortened by 4 bases and J by 1 base, with 15 bases between the two germline ends. The CDR3 region is CASSPRPGEGTDTQYF. In DNA, the CDR3 is TGCGCCAGCAGCCCCCGCCCAGGAGAGGGCACAGATACGCAGTATTTT.

A single count supports this clonotype. The chain couples TRBV20-1 to TRBJ2-3; 11 nucleotides match TRBD2. The J segment lost 4 bases and the V segment lost 6 bases, leaving 9 bases of the junction unmatched. Germline V gene data show CDR1 as DFQATT and CDR2 as SNEGSKA (reference sequence). The CDR3 extends over 15 amino acids. CDR3 nucleotides: TGCAGTGCGGCTACTAGCGGGAGTAACCCAGATACGCAGTATTTT. As protein: CSAATSGSNPDTQYF.

There are a few counts of this clonotype. The rearrangement uses TRBV18 and TRBJ2-7; D ambiguous. CDR1 KGHSH and CDR2 LQKENI come from the germline V gene. The CDR3 extends over 13 amino acids. Trimming took 2 bases from V and 2 from J, leaving 7 bases between them. CDR3 in DNA: TGTGCCAGCTCACCAGCCAGCACCTACGAGCAGTACTTC. Protein product: CASSPASTYEQYF.

Here the CDR3 DNA reads TGTGCCAGTAGGGACGGGTCGGCCAAAAACATTCAGTACTTC. Encoded protein: CASRDGSAKNIQYF. V gene TRBV19 combines with J gene TRBJ2-4; D unresolved. The CDR3 consists of 14 residues. The germline V gene encodes CDR1 LNHDA and CDR2 SQIVND (reference sequence). V lost 6 bases and J lost 1, with 10 bases in between.

The rearrangement joins TRBV20-1 to TRBJ2-5; perhaps D is TRBD1 or TRBD2 (5 bases each). The CDR3 is 11 residues long. Germline V gene data show CDR1 as DFQATT and CDR2 as SNEGSKA (reference sequence). V gave up 7 bases and J gave up 7 bases, with 13 bases separating them. The CDR3 DNA reads TGCAGTGTTGGGGCCGGGACGACCCAGTACTTC. This translates into CSVGAGTTQYF.

This clonotype was picked up many times. CDR3 region: CASFGGSGPYQETQYF. In DNA form, the CDR3 reads TGTGCCAGTTTCGGCGGTAGCGGTCCGTACCAAGAGACCCAGTACTTC. The chain joins TRBV2 to TRBJ2-5, with D tentatively TRBD2 (6 bases). V was clipped by 9 bases and J by 0 bases, with 20 bases between them. In germline, CDR1 is SNHLY, CDR2 FYNNEI. This CDR3 spans 16 amino acids.

Comments on this clonotype: The junction departs from germline at one end; a sequencing error may be responsible. The chain recombines TRBV7-2 with TRBJ1-5, with 7 bases aligning to TRBD1. The CDR3 totals 14 residues. Germline V gene sequence: CDR1 SGHTA, CDR2 FQGNSA. CDR3 in amino acids: CVSSATGSGQPQHF. In DNA, the CDR3 is TGTGTCAGCAGCGCGACAGGGAGCGGACAGCCCCAGCATTTT. Filled out from reference TRBV7-2 and TRBJ1-5, the complete variable domain reads GAGVSQSPSNKVTEKGKDVELRCDPISGHTALYWYRQSLGQGLEFLIYFQGNSAPDKSGLPSDRFSAERTGGSVSTLTIQRTQQEDSAVYLCVSSATGSGQPQHFGDGTRLSIL.

The table lists this clonotype with many counts. This chain links TRBV20-1 with TRBJ2-5; TRBD2 matches 8 bases. Germline-derived CDR1 and CDR2 are DFQATT and SNEGSKA (reference sequence). Trimming removed 4 bases from V and 5 bases from J; junction bases left unmatched: 12. The CDR3 consists of 15 residues. This CDR3 is CSAITLAGGEETQYF. In nucleotides, the CDR3 is TGCAGTGCTATAACCCTGGCGGGAGGAGAGGAGACCCAGTACTTC.

This clonotype was counted ten times or more. CDR3 sequence (DNA): TGTGCCAGCAGTACTCAGGGAGGGGTTGAAAAACTGTTTTTT. This translates into CASSTQGGVEKLFF. The chain combines TRBV2 with TRBJ1-4; D perhaps matches TRBD1 (5 bases). CDR1 and CDR2 from the germline V gene are SNHLY and FYNNEI. The CDR3 runs to 14 residues. The germline V and J ends were trimmed by 5 bases and 7 bases, with 14 bases remaining between them.

The sample holds many counts of this clonotype. The chain couples TRBV28 to TRBJ2-7, with 8 bases aligning to TRBD1. Germline loops: CDR1 MDHEN, CDR2 SYDVKM. Losses at the gene ends were 5 bases for V and 5 bases for J; bases not matched to a gene: 5. The CDR3 contains 13 residues. The CDR3: CASSPSGQDEQYF. The CDR3 DNA sequence: TGTGCCAGCAGTCCATCGGGACAGGACGAGCAGTACTTC.